This T cell receptor beta chain is drawn from a study of T cell repertoires in cytomegalovirus infection. As for the study in general: It can be stated that public TCR beta signatures indicated CMV infection as well as a matching HLA type.

This clonotype was detected once. The antigen is not known. Trimming removed 3 bases at V and 4 bases at J, with 11 bases between. The CDR3 totals 14 residues. TCRdb re-called the reads through MiXCR, storing one row per CDR3 protein. The sample carries hundreds of thousands of distinct CDR3 sequences, about 39% recorded once. Study findings and constraints: The ex vivo response showed dominance by HLA-C-restricted CMV-specific TCR beta clonotypes.

The sequence was obtained from a human donor in good health (CMV status not recorded). Some clones in this sample may be carry-over from other donors' samples. The chain is built from TRBV12-3 or TRBV12-4 and TRBJ2-3; no clear D gene. The sequencing here drew on cultured PBMCs, taken from culture after CMV antigen stimulation. CDR3 protein: CASSLWQRADTQYF. The CDR3 DNA reads TGTGCCAGCAGTTTGTGGCAGAGAGCAGATACGCAGTATTTT.